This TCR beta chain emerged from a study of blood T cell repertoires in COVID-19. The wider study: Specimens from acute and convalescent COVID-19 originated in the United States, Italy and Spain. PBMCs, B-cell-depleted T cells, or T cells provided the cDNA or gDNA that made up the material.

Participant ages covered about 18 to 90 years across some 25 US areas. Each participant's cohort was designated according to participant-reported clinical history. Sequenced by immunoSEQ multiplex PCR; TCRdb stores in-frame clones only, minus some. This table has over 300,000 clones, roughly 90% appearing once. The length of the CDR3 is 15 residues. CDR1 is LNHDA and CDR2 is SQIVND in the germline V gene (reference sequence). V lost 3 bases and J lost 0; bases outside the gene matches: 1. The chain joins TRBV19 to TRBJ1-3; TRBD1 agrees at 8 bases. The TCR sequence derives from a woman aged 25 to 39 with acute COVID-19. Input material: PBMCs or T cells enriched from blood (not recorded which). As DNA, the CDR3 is TGTGCCAGTAGTATGGGACAGGTCTCTGGAAACACCATATATTTT. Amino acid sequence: CASSMGQVSGNTIYF.